Listed below are T cell receptor beta chains from one sample, sequenced in a study of T cells after yellow fever vaccination. TCRdb processed the 5' RACE reads anew with MiXCR; each CDR3 protein has one entry. The sample carries about 360,000 distinct CDR3 sequences, under 7.5% recorded once. The sequenced sample was PBMCs, obtained 5 days after the yellow fever booster vaccination. These receptors were collected from a man aged 25 to 40 who received the YFV17D yellow fever vaccine. The CDR3 runs from the conserved cysteine through the conserved F or W. A D gene is named only where the DNA matches it firmly. Some rows mark clone size as missing; the rest say once, few, many or name a class of expanded clone.

CDR3nt: TGTGCCAGCAGCAACAGGGGGCCTAGCTATCAGCCCCAGCATTTT
CDR3aa: CASSNRGPSYQPQHF
d_gene: TRBD1
v_gene: TRBV7-2
j_gene: TRBJ1-5
abundance: few

CDR3nt: TGCAGTGCCAAAGCCGGGACTAGCCTGTACAATGAGCAGTTCTTC
CDR3aa: CSAKAGTSLYNEQFF
d_gene: TRBD2
v_gene: TRBV20-1
j_gene: TRBJ2-1
abundance: -

CDR3nt: TGCGCCAGCAGCTTGGCTCTCGGGGGAACAGAGACCCAGTACTTC
CDR3aa: CASSLALGGTETQYF
d_gene: -
v_gene: TRBV5-1
j_gene: TRBJ2-5
abundance: -

CDR3nt: TGTGCCAGCAGCCTGACTAGCGGGAGAGACAATGAGCAGTTCTTC
CDR3aa: CASSLTSGRDNEQFF
d_gene: TRBD2
v_gene: TRBV3-1
j_gene: TRBJ2-1
abundance: many

CDR3nt: TGCAGTGCTGGGCTAGGAGCAGATACGCAGTATTTT
CDR3aa: CSAGLGADTQYF
d_gene: -
v_gene: TRBV20-1
j_gene: TRBJ2-3
abundance: few

CDR3nt: TGTGCCAGCAGCTTAGTGACAGGATATAACACTGAAGCTTTCTTT
CDR3aa: CASSLVTGYNTEAFF
d_gene: -
v_gene: TRBV7-2
j_gene: TRBJ1-1
abundance: -

CDR3nt: TGCAGTGCTCGCATTGTAGACAGGGCGATATACGAGCAGTACTTC
CDR3aa: CSARIVDRAIYEQYF
d_gene: TRBD1
v_gene: TRBV20-1
j_gene: TRBJ2-7
abundance: few

CDR3nt: TGCAGCGTTGATAGTTTGGGGGTCACAGATACGCAGTATTTT
CDR3aa: CSVDSLGVTDTQYF
d_gene: -
v_gene: TRBV29-1
j_gene: TRBJ2-3
abundance: few

CDR3nt: TGCAGTGCTAGAAGGCCGACTAGCGGGACGGGGTTAGATACGCAGTATTTT
CDR3aa: CSARRPTSGTGLDTQYF
d_gene: TRBD2
v_gene: TRBV20-1
j_gene: TRBJ2-3
abundance: -

CDR3nt: TGTGCCAGCAGCTTAAGGGTCGCGGATCCTGAGCAGTACTTC
CDR3aa: CASSLRVADPEQYF
d_gene: -
v_gene: TRBV7-8
j_gene: TRBJ2-7
abundance: many

CDR3nt: TGTGCCAGCAGCTACCACCGGACTAGCGGGAGAGAGACCCAGTACTTC
CDR3aa: CASSYHRTSGRETQYF
d_gene: TRBD2
v_gene: TRBV7-2
j_gene: TRBJ2-5
abundance: many

CDR3nt: TGTGCCTGGAACCCAGGCTATGGCTACACCTTC
CDR3aa: CAWNPGYGYTF
d_gene: -
v_gene: TRBV30
j_gene: TRBJ1-2
abundance: many

CDR3nt: TGCAGTGCGTCTCCTAGCGGGAGAAGGGGTGAGCAGTTCTTC
CDR3aa: CSASPSGRRGEQFF
d_gene: TRBD2
v_gene: TRBV20-1
j_gene: TRBJ2-1
abundance: -

CDR3nt: TGTGCCAGCAGCTTAGCCGGGACAGGGAGGAATACGCAGTATTTT
CDR3aa: CASSLAGTGRNTQYF
d_gene: TRBD1
v_gene: TRBV7-9
j_gene: TRBJ2-3
abundance: few

CDR3nt: TGCGGTATGGGGGCAGATACGCAGTATTTT
CDR3aa: CGMGADTQYF
d_gene: -
v_gene: TRBV20-1
j_gene: TRBJ2-3
abundance: many

CDR3nt: TGTGCCAGCAGTCAACAGGAGGTGGTCACTGAAGCTTTCTTT
CDR3aa: CASSQQEVVTEAFF
d_gene: -
v_gene: TRBV6-1
j_gene: TRBJ1-1
abundance: many

CDR3nt: TGCGCCAGCAGTCGGGACTATTACTCCTACGAGCAGTACTTC
CDR3aa: CASSRDYYSYEQYF
d_gene: TRBD2
v_gene: TRBV5-1
j_gene: TRBJ2-7
abundance: many

CDR3nt: TGTGCCAGCAGTTACAAGTCCGGACTAGCGGGACATAGCACAGATACGCAGTATTTT
CDR3aa: CASSYKSGLAGHSTDTQYF
d_gene: TRBD2
v_gene: TRBV6-5
j_gene: TRBJ2-3
abundance: few

CDR3nt: TGCGCCAGCAGCTTGGAAGGGTTGGGAGGGACAGATACGCAGTATTTT
CDR3aa: CASSLEGLGGTDTQYF
d_gene: TRBD2
v_gene: TRBV5-1
j_gene: TRBJ2-3
abundance: many

CDR3nt: TGTGCCCGTAACAGGCAAGAGACCCAGTACTTC
CDR3aa: CARNRQETQYF
d_gene: -
v_gene: TRBV10-3
j_gene: TRBJ2-5
abundance: few

CDR3nt: TGTGCCAGCAGCCGAAAGTCTAGACAACGCACGTACTTC
CDR3aa: CASSRKSRQRTYF
d_gene: -
v_gene: TRBV3-1
j_gene: TRBJ2-7
abundance: many

CDR3nt: TGCAGCGTGTCGGGACGACAGGGGCGCACTGAAGCTTTCTTT
CDR3aa: CSVSGRQGRTEAFF
d_gene: TRBD1
v_gene: TRBV29-1
j_gene: TRBJ1-1
abundance: few

CDR3nt: TGCGCCAGCAGCTTGAGACAGGGCCATGAGCAGTTCTTC
CDR3aa: CASSLRQGHEQFF
d_gene: TRBD1
v_gene: TRBV5-1
j_gene: TRBJ2-1
abundance: many

CDR3nt: TGTGCCAGCAGTATTGGGGGGGGGCGAAGGTCCGGGGAGCTGTTTTTT
CDR3aa: CASSIGGGRRSGELFF
d_gene: -
v_gene: TRBV6-5
j_gene: TRBJ2-2
abundance: few

CDR3nt: TGTGCCACCAGTGCCTGGGACCTGAGAAATGAGCAGTTCTTC
CDR3aa: CATSAWDLRNEQFF
d_gene: -
v_gene: TRBV24-1
j_gene: TRBJ2-1
abundance: many

CDR3nt: TGTGCTAGTCTACGGGAGGGCTCCGACGAGCAGTACTTC
CDR3aa: CASLREGSDEQYF
d_gene: TRBD2
v_gene: TRBV12-5
j_gene: TRBJ2-7
abundance: few

CDR3nt: TGTGCCAGCAGCGCGGGACAGGGAGGAGAGACCCAGTACTTC
CDR3aa: CASSAGQGGETQYF
d_gene: TRBD1
v_gene: TRBV9
j_gene: TRBJ2-5
abundance: many

CDR3nt: TGTGCCAGCAGGGAAGAGCGGGAGCGGAGCGAGCAGTACTTC
CDR3aa: CASREERERSEQYF
d_gene: TRBD2
v_gene: TRBV6-1
j_gene: TRBJ2-7
abundance: -

CDR3nt: TGTGCCAGCAGTAGGGGACGGATAAGCACAGATACGCAGTATTTT
CDR3aa: CASSRGRISTDTQYF
d_gene: -
v_gene: TRBV6-1
j_gene: TRBJ2-3
abundance: many

CDR3nt: TGTGCCAGCAGCACACCAACCGGGACTAGCGGCTCTAGCGAGCAGTACTTC
CDR3aa: CASSTPTGTSGSSEQYF
d_gene: TRBD2
v_gene: TRBV5-8
j_gene: TRBJ2-7
abundance: -

CDR3nt: TGCGCCAGCAGCTTGGATCTCAGGGGGCAAGCTTTCTTT
CDR3aa: CASSLDLRGQAFF
d_gene: TRBD1
v_gene: TRBV5-1
j_gene: TRBJ1-1
abundance: many

CDR3nt: TGTGCCAGCAGCCAAGTTGCTAGCGGGAGGGCCGGGGAGACCCAGTACTTC
CDR3aa: CASSQVASGRAGETQYF
d_gene: TRBD2
v_gene: TRBV3-1
j_gene: TRBJ2-5
abundance: many

CDR3nt: TGTGCCAGCAGCATCGGACTAGCGGGAGCTGGCGCAGATACGCAGTATTTT
CDR3aa: CASSIGLAGAGADTQYF
d_gene: TRBD2
v_gene: TRBV5-6
j_gene: TRBJ2-3
abundance: once

CDR3nt: TGCGCCAGCAGCCAAGGGCTTAGAGGACAAGAGACCCAGTACTTC
CDR3aa: CASSQGLRGQETQYF
d_gene: -
v_gene: TRBV4-3
j_gene: TRBJ2-5
abundance: -

CDR3nt: TGTGCCAGCATTATCCCGGCTAGCGGGAGAAATGAGCAGTTCTTC
CDR3aa: CASIIPASGRNEQFF
d_gene: TRBD2
v_gene: TRBV7-2
j_gene: TRBJ2-1
abundance: many

CDR3nt: TGTGCCAGCAGCTTATCGAACCGTGGGATAAGGGAGACCCAGTACTTC
CDR3aa: CASSLSNRGIRETQYF
d_gene: -
v_gene: TRBV7-2
j_gene: TRBJ2-5
abundance: -

CDR3nt: TGTGCCAGCTCACCTGGGAGGGTTCAGCCCCAGCATTTT
CDR3aa: CASSPGRVQPQHF
d_gene: -
v_gene: TRBV18
j_gene: TRBJ1-5
abundance: -

CDR3nt: TGCAGTGCTATTGGGGCGGGAGTAAATCCAAATACGCAGTATTTT
CDR3aa: CSAIGAGVNPNTQYF
d_gene: TRBD2
v_gene: TRBV20-1
j_gene: TRBJ2-3
abundance: few

CDR3nt: TGTGCCAGCAGAACAGGGCGTCAGCCCCAGCATTTT
CDR3aa: CASRTGRQPQHF
d_gene: -
v_gene: TRBV6-2/TRBV6-3
j_gene: TRBJ1-5
abundance: many

CDR3nt: TGTGCCAGCAGTGCCTCAGGGGCTGGGGCCAACGTCCTGACTTTC
CDR3aa: CASSASGAGANVLTF
d_gene: -
v_gene: TRBV12-3/TRBV12-4
j_gene: TRBJ2-6
abundance: few

CDR3nt: TGCAGTGCTACCGGGACGGAGTATAGCAATCAGCCCCAGCATTTT
CDR3aa: CSATGTEYSNQPQHF
d_gene: -
v_gene: TRBV20-1
j_gene: TRBJ1-5
abundance: -

CDR3nt: TGCAGTGCTAGAGAGGCTCAAGAGACCCAGTACTTC
CDR3aa: CSAREAQETQYF
d_gene: -
v_gene: TRBV20-1
j_gene: TRBJ2-5
abundance: many

CDR3nt: TGCAGCGGACAGGACATCTTAGCCAAAAACATTCAGTACTTC
CDR3aa: CSGQDILAKNIQYF
d_gene: -
v_gene: TRBV29-1
j_gene: TRBJ2-4
abundance: -

CDR3nt: TGCGCCAGCAGCTCCTTGGGGTACGAGCAGTACTTC
CDR3aa: CASSSLGYEQYF
d_gene: -
v_gene: TRBV5-1
j_gene: TRBJ2-7
abundance: many